This T cell receptor (beta chain) was obtained from a study of tumor-infiltrating lymphocytes in primary liver carcinoma. Both RNA and DNA were isolated together from about 19-30 mg of bulk tissue that had not been sorted. Making TCR beta cDNA involved approximately 0.5 ug total RNA and a constant-region primer. Each TCR beta library was derived from three nested multiplex PCR rounds that employed slightly modified ARM-PCR. It was with TRBV1-TRBV30 forward primers and a C-beta reverse primer that the first two PCR rounds were run, at around 9 cycles each. TCRdb re-derived calls from the multiplex PCR reads in MiXCR, one entry per CDR3 protein. In the table there are tens of thousands of distinct CDR3 sequences, 71% of which are singletons. As to this clonotype: This likely comes from a read error, as the CDR3 has no conserved phenylalanine or tryptophan at its end.

This CDR3 comprises 12 residues. Trimming shortened V by 8 bases and J by 5 bases, and 16 bases separated the two germline ends. Germline V lookup: CDR1 SQVTM, CDR2 ANQGSEA. Sequencing input: liver tumor tissue from sampling region 4. Subset here: tumor region T4, right-lateral pole. This sequence joins TRBV29-1 and TRBJ2-7, with D possibly being TRBD2 (5 bases). The receptor's source is a man between 35 and 55 years old with primary liver carcinoma and hepatitis B virus infection. The DNA for the CDR3 is TGCAGCTCCCTGATTAGCGACCACGAGCAGTACTTA. This sequence encodes CSSLISDHEQYL.